A single sample gave rise to the 13 T cell receptor beta chains below, sequenced in a study of blood T cell repertoires in COVID-19 (dated by TCRdb to the early 2020s). The library was built by means of the immunoSEQ multiplex PCR assay. TCRdb limited this immuneACCESS table to in-frame rearrangements with V and J called. A share of clones is missing; checked studies link under half to unresolved V genes, and the rest is unexplained. The sample table lists tens of thousands of clones, 85% of them with a count of one. Over 35% of the sample rests with the top ten. Source material: peripheral blood. Receptor source: a man older than 75 with acute or convalescent COVID-19.

For this clone: The identical CDR3 is also encoded by other nucleotide sequences in the sample. The gene calls are TRBV5-4 and TRBJ2-1; 12 bases are shared with TRBD2. Trimming at V came to 3 bases and at J to 4 bases, leaving 2 bases not matched to a gene. CDR1 SGHNT and CDR2 YYREEE come from the germline V gene (reference sequence). This CDR3 is built from 15 residues. The CDR3 here is CASSWGLAGYNEQFF. CDR3 nucleotide sequence: TGTGCCAGCAGCTGGGGACTAGCGGGTTACAATGAGCAGTTCTTC.

This chain links TRBV3-1 (or the pseudogene TRBV3-2) with TRBJ1-2; 10 nucleotides match TRBD1. The V gene's germline CDR1 is LGHDT and CDR2 YNNKEL (reference sequence). CDR3 size: 15 residues. V was clipped by 4 bases and J by 8 bases; unmatched bases: 10. The CDR3 reads CASSLRTGGESGYTF. In DNA form, the CDR3 reads TGTGCCAGCAGCCTAAGGACAGGGGGAGAATCAGGCTACACCTTC.

The chain is built from TRBV15 and TRBJ2-2; TRBD1 might be the D (5 bases). This CDR3 spans 16 amino acids. Trimming took 0 bases from V and 4 from J, leaving 12 bases between them. Germline V gene data show CDR1 as LNHNV and CDR2 as YYDKDF (reference sequence). CDR3 region: CATSREIGVGTGELFF. The CDR3 nucleotides read TGTGCCACCAGCAGAGAGATAGGGGTAGGCACCGGGGAGCTGTTTTTT.

The genes are TRBV5-1 and TRBJ1-2; no clear D gene. Trimming shortened V by 0 bases and J by 0 bases, and 12 bases separated the two germline ends. This CDR3 has 16 amino acids. The germline CDR1 and CDR2 sequences are SGHRS and YFSETQ. The CDR3: CASSLDSSLANYGYTF. In DNA form, the CDR3 reads TGCGCCAGCAGCTTGGACAGCTCCTTAGCTAACTATGGCTACACCTTC. The whole variable domain, filled in from reference TRBV5-1 and TRBJ1-2, reads KAGVTQTPRYLIKTRGQQVTLSCSPISGHRSVSWYQQTPGQGLQFLFEYFSETQRNKGNFPGRFSGRQFSNSRSEMNVSTLELGDSALYLCASSLDSSLANYGYTFGSGTRLTVV.

The chain combines TRBV28 with TRBJ2-7, with 15 bases matching TRBD2. This CDR3 region has 20 residues. CDR1 and CDR2 (germline): MDHEN, SYDVKM. J gave up 3 bases and V 5 bases, and 17 bases lay outside the gene matches. The CDR3 spells CASSIISVGGLAGGSYEQYF. DNA for the CDR3: TGTGCCAGCAGTATCATATCGGTAGGGGGACTAGCGGGAGGTAGCTACGAGCAGTACTTC. The entire variable domain, with the rest obtained from reference TRBV28 and TRBJ2-7, is as follows: DVKVTQSSRYLVKRTGEKVFLECVQDMDHENMFWYRQDPGLGLRLIYFSYDVKMKEKGDIPEGYSVSREKKERFSLILESASTNQTSMYLCASSIISVGGLAGGSYEQYFGPGTRLTVT.

The genes are TRBV28 and TRBJ2-1; perhaps TRBD1 as D (6 bases). Germline V gene data show CDR1 as MDHEN and CDR2 as SYDVKM. The V gene lost 7 bases and the J gene lost 3 bases, with 16 bases spanning the gap. The CDR3 sequence is 15 residues long. The CDR3 is CASKTQGSYYNEQFF. The CDR3 nucleotides read TGTGCCAGCAAAACCCAGGGGTCCTACTACAATGAGCAGTTCTTC.

The V and J genes are TRBV7-2 and TRBJ2-7, with 11 bases that match TRBD2. Germline trimming cut 3 bases from V and 3 bases from J; bases unmatched to any gene: 7. The germline CDR1 and CDR2 sequences are SGHTA and FQGNSA. The CDR3 sequence is 16 residues long. CDR3 protein: CASSLTGTSGFYEQYF. For the CDR3, the DNA is TGTGCCAGCAGCTTGACTGGGACTAGCGGCTTCTACGAGCAGTACTTC.

This clone appeared many times. The chain is built from TRBV11-3 and TRBJ2-1; D gene unclear. Trimming left V 5 bases short and J 5 bases short, with 10 bases between. This CDR3 has 13 residues. Germline assignment: CDR1 SGHNT and CDR2 YENEEA. CDR3 loop: CASSAVVDNEQFF. For the CDR3, the DNA is TGTGCCAGCAGCGCCGTCGTAGACAATGAGCAGTTCTTC. The variable domain in full, with the rest retrieved from reference TRBV11-3 and TRBJ2-1, is EAGVVQSPRYKIIEKKQPVAFWCNPISGHNTLYWYLQNLGQGPELLIRYENEEAVDDSQLPKDRFSAERLKGVDSTLKIQPAELGDSAVYLCASSAVVDNEQFFGPGTRLTVL.

The chain employs TRBV15 and TRBJ2-1; D remains unclear. Trimming pared 1 base from V and 12 bases from J, leaving 16 bases between. The CDR3 contains 14 residues. In germline, CDR1 is LNHNV, CDR2 YYDKDF (reference sequence). The CDR3 bases are TGTGCCACCAGCAGAGCCAGTGGGCTTGTAGGGCAGTTCTTC. This sequence encodes CATSRASGLVGQFF.

This clone was recorded a few times. J is TRBJ2-7 and V is TRBV19, with 10 bases fitting TRBD1. J lost 4 bases, V lost 3 bases, and 9 bases had no gene match. Germline-derived CDR1 and CDR2 are LNHDA and SQIVND (reference sequence). The CDR3 runs 16 residues. The CDR3 sequence: CASSMQGQGIRYEQYF. The DNA of the CDR3 is TGTGCCAGTAGTATGCAGGGACAGGGGATAAGGTACGAGCAGTACTTC.

The chain links TRBV12-3 or TRBV12-4 to TRBJ2-7, with D hard to call. The V gene lost 3 bases and the J gene lost 3 bases, with 6 bases spanning the gap. This CDR3 spans 12 amino acids. CDR3 nucleotide sequence: TGTGCCAGCAGTTTGGAGAGCTACGAGCAGTACTTC. The encoded protein is CASSLESYEQYF.

This clone was found a few times. As DNA, the CDR3 is TGTGCCAGCAGTTACTCTGGGACAGGTCACTACAATGAGCAGTTCTTC. It translates to CASSYSGTGHYNEQFF. The chain has TRBV6-5 and TRBJ2-1, with 8 bases identical to TRBD1. V gave up 0 bases and J gave up 3 bases; unmatched junction bases: 4. Germline CDR1 is MNHEY and CDR2 is SVGAGI. The CDR3 loop spans 16 amino acids.

This chain uses TRBV4-1 with TRBJ1-5; 8 bases align to TRBD1. J gave up 6 bases and V 6 bases, and 7 bases lay outside the gene matches. This CDR3 comprises 14 residues. Looked up from germline, CDR1 is MGHRA and CDR2 is YSYEKL. CDR3 DNA sequence: TGCGCCAGCAGTCCGGACAGGGTGAGTCAGCCCCAGCATTTT. It encodes CASSPDRVSQPQHF.